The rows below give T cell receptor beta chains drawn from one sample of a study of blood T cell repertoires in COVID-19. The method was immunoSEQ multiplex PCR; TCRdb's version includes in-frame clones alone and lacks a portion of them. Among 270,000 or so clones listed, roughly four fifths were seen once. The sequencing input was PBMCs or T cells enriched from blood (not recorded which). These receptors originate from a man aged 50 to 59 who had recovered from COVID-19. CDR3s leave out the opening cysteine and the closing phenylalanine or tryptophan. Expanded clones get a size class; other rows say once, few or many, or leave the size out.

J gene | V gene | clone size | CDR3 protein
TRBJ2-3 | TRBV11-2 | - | ASSSPTRSGRPDTDTQY
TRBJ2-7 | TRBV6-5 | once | ASRSGTGEFEQY
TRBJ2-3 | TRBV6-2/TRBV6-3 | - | ASSSLDRGTGTQY
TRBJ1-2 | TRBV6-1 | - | ASSEGPGGWGYT
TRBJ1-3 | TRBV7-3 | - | ASSLTQGPGNTIY
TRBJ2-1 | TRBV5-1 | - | ASSLTTLFEQF
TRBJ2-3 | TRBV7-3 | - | ASNSGGSTDTQY
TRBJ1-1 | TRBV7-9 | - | ASSPGRVDTEAF
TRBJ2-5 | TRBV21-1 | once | ASSKLGEETQY
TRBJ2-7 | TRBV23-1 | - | ASSQLDRSYEQY
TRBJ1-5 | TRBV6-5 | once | ASSREHNQPQH
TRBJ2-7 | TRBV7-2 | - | ASSSIVGSRGLEQY
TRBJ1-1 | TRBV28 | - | ASSLFQGRGAEAF
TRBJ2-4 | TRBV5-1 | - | ASSQGYFQY
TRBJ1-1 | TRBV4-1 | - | ASSQDRPDFVNTEAF
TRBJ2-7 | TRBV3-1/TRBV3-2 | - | ASSQVRVLVHEQY
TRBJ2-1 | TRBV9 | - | ASSVGLAGNWGNEQF
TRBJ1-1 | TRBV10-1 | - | ARKQETLFVNTEAF
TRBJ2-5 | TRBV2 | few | ASRFGGGFQETQY
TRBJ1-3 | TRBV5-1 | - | ASSLAQGAGNTIY
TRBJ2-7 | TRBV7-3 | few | ASSTSQGYEQY
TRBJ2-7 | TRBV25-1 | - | ASSREGLAGTYEQY
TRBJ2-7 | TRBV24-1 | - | ATSDLGRVSYEQY
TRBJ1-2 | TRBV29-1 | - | SVKTGDGYT
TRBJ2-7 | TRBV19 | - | ASSYGWVERGTIEQY
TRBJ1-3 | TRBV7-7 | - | ASSMGQGGNTIY
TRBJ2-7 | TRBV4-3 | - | ASSDRAGGPGEQY
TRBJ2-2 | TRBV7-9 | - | ASSPQWRDTGELF
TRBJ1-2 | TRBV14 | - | ASSQHGSNYGYT
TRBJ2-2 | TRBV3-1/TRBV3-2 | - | ASSRSGSRTGELF
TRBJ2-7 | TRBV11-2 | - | ASSPVRISSEQY
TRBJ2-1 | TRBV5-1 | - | ASSSGLAGVDEQF
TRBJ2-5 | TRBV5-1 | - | ASSLAPGGQETQY
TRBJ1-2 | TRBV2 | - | ASSVDRGIRGYT
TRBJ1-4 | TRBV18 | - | ASSPRDRAAEKLF
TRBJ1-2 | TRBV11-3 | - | ASSPDRDHGYT
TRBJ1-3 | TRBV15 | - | ATSRDRVPGNTIY
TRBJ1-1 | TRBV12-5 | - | ASGSQGTEAF
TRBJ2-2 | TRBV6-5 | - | ASSYVGTGRTGELF
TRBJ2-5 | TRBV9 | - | ASSVGAGSAETQY
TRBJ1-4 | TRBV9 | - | ASATGGATNEKLF
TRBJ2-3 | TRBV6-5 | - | ASSGPDTQY
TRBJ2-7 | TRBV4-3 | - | ASSQELRYEQY
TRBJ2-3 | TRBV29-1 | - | SVDGQGARPDTQY
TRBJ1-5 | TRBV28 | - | ASTLGQGAGQPQH
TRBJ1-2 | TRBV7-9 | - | ASSLFNSNEGYT
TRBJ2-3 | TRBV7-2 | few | ASSKDYFTDTQY
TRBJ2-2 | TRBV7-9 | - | ASSRTSEVSGELF
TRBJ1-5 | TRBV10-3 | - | ASNPGAPHQPQH
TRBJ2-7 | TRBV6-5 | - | ASSYSGDPEQY
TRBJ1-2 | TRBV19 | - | ASSISGAPNYGYT
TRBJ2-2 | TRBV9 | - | ASSPILAGSRTGELF